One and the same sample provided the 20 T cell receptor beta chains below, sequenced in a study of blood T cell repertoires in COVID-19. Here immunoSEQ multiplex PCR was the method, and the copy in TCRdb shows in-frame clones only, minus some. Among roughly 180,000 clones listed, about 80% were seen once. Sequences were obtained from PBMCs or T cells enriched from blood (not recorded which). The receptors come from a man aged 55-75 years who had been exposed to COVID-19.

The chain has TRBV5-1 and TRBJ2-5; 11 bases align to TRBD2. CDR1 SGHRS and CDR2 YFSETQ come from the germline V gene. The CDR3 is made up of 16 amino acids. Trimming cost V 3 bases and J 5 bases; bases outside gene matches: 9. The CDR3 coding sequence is TGCGCCAGCAGCTCTGGACTAGCGGGCGGCGTGGAGACCCAGTACTTC. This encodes CASSSGLAGGVETQYF. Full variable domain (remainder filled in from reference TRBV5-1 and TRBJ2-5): KAGVTQTPRYLIKTRGQQVTLSCSPISGHRSVSWYQQTPGQGLQFLFEYFSETQRNKGNFPGRFSGRQFSNSRSEMNVSTLELGDSALYLCASSSGLAGGVETQYFGPGTRLLVL.

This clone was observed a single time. The CDR3 DNA reads as TGTGCCAGCAGCTTGGATGAGGGTAGCGGCTACACCTTC. It is translated as CASSLDEGSGYTF. The rearrangement links TRBV5-4 to TRBJ1-2; D gene unclear. The CDR3 is made up of 13 amino acids. Germline CDR1 and CDR2: SGHNT and YYREEE (reference sequence). V was shortened by 0 bases and J by 8 bases, with 11 bases between the two germline ends. Full variable domain (missing parts from reference TRBV5-4 and TRBJ1-2): ETGVTQSPTHLIKTRGQQVTLRCSSQSGHNTVSWYQQALGQGPQFIFQYYREEENGRGNFPPRFSGLQFPNYSSELNVNALELDDSALYLCASSLDEGSGYTFGSGTRLTVV.

CDR3 residues: CASSLTGYSYNEQFF. CDR3 nucleotide sequence: TGTGCCAGCAGTTTGACAGGTTACTCCTACAATGAGCAGTTCTTC. The chain couples TRBV7-2 to TRBJ2-1; a possible D gene is TRBD1 (6 bases). Germline CDR1 SGHTA, CDR2 FQGNSA. The CDR3 loop spans 15 amino acids. The V and J ends lost 6 bases and 0 bases respectively, with 12 bases between them.

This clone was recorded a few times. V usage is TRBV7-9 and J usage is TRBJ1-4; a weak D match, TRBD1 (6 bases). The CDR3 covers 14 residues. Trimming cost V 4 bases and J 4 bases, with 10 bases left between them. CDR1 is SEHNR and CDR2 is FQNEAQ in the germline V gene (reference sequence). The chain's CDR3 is CASSSYRDNEKLFF. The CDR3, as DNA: TGTGCCAGCAGCTCTTACAGGGATAATGAAAAACTGTTTTTT. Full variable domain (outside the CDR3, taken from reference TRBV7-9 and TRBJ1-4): DTGVSQNPRHKITKRGQNVTFRCDPISEHNRLYWYRQTLGQGPEFLTYFQNEAQLEKSRLLSDRFSAERPKGSFSTLEIQRTEQGDSAMYLCASSSYRDNEKLFFGSGTQLSVL.

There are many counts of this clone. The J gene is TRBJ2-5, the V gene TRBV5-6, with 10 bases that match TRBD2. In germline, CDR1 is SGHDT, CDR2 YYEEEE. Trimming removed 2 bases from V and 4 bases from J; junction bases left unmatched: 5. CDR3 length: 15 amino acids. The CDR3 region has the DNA TGTGCCAGCAGCTTTGCAGCGGGAGGGCGAGAGACCCAGTACTTC. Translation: CASSFAAGGRETQYF.

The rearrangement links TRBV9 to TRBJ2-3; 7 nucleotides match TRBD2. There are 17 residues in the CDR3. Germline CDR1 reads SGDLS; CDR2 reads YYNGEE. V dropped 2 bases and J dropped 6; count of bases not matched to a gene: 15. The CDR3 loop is CASSVLLGLGQADTQYF. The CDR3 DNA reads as TGTGCCAGCAGCGTCCTTCTTGGACTAGGCCAGGCGGATACGCAGTATTTT.

The CDR3 spells CASSQLRTGDYGYTF. DNA for the CDR3: TGTGCCAGCAGTCAATTGAGGACAGGGGACTATGGCTACACCTTC. This chain connects TRBV2 to TRBJ1-2; TRBD1 agrees at 9 bases. The germline CDR1 and CDR2 sequences are SNHLY and FYNNEI. CDR3 length equals 15 residues. J was trimmed by 3 bases and V by 5 bases; bases with no gene match: 7.

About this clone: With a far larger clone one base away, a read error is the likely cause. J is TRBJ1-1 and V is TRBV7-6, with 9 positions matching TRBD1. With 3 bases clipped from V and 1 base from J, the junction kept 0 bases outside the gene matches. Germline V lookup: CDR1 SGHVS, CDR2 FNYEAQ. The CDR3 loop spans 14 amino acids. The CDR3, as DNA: TGTGCCAGCAGCTTGACAGGGGGGAACACTGAAGCTTTCTTT. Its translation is CASSLTGGNTEAFF.

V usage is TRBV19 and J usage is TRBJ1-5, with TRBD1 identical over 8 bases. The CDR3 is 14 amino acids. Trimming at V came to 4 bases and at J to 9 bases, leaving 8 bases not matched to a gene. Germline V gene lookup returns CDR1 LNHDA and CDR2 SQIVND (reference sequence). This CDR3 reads CASSTTGAAAPQHF. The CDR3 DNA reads TGTGCCAGTAGTACGACAGGGGCGGCGGCGCCCCAGCATTTT.

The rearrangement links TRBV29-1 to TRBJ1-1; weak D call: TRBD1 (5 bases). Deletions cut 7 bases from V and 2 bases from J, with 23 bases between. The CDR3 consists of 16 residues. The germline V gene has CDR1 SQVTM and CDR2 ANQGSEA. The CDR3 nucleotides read TGCAGCGCAACCGGGTTCGGGGGTGGCCGTAACACTGAAGCTTTCTTT. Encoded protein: CSATGFGGGRNTEAFF. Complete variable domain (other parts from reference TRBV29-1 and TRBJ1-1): SAVISQKPSRDICQRGTSLTIQCQVDSQVTMMFWYRQQPGQSLTLIATANQGSEATYESGFVIDKFPISRPNLTFSTLTVSNMSPEDSSIYLCSATGFGGGRNTEAFFGQGTRLTVV.

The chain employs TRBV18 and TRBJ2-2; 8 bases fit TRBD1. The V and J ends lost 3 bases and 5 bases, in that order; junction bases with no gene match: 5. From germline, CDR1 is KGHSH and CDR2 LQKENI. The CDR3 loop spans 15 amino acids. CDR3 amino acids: CASSPDRGRTGELFF. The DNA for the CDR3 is TGTGCCAGCTCACCCGACAGGGGAAGGACCGGGGAGCTGTTTTTT.

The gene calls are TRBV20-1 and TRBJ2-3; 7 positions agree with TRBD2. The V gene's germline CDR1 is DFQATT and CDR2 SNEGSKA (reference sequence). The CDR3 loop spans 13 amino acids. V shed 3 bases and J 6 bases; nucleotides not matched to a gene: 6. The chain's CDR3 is CSASGRVFDTQYF. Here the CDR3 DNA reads TGCAGTGCTAGTGGGAGGGTTTTCGATACGCAGTATTTT.

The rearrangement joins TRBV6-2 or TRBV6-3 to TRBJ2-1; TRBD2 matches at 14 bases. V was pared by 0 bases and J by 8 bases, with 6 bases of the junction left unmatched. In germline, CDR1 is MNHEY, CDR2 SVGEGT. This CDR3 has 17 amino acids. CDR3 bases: TGTGCCAGCAGTTACTCGATAGGGGGACTAGCGGGAGATGAGCAGTTCTTC. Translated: CASSYSIGGLAGDEQFF.

CDR3 in amino acids: CAWTAGIFGNTIYF. The CDR3 nucleotides read TGTGCCTGGACCGCGGGGATCTTTGGAAACACCATATATTTT. V gene TRBV30 combines with J gene TRBJ1-3; D remains unclear. The CDR3 length is 14 residues. With 4 bases removed from V and 3 bases from J, the gap between germline ends came to 13 bases. Germline CDR1 reads GTSNPN; CDR2 reads SVGIG (reference sequence).

The CDR3 sequence: CASSQGWVGGFEQYF. CDR3 nucleotides: TGTGCCAGCAGCCAAGGCTGGGTAGGCGGGTTCGAGCAGTACTTC. The chain carries TRBV3-1 (or the pseudogene TRBV3-2) and TRBJ2-7; D perhaps matches TRBD2 (5 bases). Germline CDR1 is LGHDT and CDR2 is YNNKEL (reference sequence). The V end was cut by 1 base, the J end by 6 bases, with 16 bases between. The CDR3 runs 15 residues.

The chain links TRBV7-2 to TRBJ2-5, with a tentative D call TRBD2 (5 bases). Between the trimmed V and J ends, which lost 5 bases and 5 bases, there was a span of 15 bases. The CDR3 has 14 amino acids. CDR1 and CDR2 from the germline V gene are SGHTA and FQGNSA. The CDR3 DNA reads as TGTGCCAGCAGCCCCGGACCCCCGGGGGAGACCCAGTACTTC. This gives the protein CASSPGPPGETQYF.

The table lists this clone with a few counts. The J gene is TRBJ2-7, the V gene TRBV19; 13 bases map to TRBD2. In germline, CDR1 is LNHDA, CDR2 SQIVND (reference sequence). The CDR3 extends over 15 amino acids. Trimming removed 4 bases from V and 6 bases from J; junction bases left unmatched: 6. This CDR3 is CASSTLAGGPAEQYF. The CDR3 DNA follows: TGTGCCAGTAGTACACTAGCGGGAGGGCCGGCCGAGCAGTACTTC. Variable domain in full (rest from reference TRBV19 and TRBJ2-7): DGGITQSPKYLFRKEGQNVTLSCEQNLNHDAMYWYRQDPGQGLRLIYYSQIVNDFQKGDIAEGYSVSREKKESFPLTVTSAQKNPTAFYLCASSTLAGGPAEQYFGPGTRLTVT.

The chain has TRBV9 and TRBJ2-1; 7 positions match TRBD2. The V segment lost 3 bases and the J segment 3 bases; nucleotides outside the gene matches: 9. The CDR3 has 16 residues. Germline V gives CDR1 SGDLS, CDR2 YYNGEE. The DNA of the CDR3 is TGTGCCAGCAGCGGGGAGGGCTACCCGGGCTACAATGAGCAGTTCTTC. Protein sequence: CASSGEGYPGYNEQFF.

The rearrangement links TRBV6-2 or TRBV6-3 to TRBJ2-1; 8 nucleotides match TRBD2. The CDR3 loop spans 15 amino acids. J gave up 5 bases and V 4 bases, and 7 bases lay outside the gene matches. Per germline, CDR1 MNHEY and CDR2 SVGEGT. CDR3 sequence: CASSWSGSLNNEQFF. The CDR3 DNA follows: TGTGCCAGCAGTTGGAGCGGGAGCCTGAACAATGAGCAGTTCTTC.

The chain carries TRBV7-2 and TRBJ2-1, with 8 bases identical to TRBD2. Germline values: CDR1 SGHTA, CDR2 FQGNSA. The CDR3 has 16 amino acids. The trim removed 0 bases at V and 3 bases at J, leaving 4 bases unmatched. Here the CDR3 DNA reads TGTGCCAGCAGCTTAGCACCCCTAGCGGGCTACAATGAGCAGTTCTTC. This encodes CASSLAPLAGYNEQFF.